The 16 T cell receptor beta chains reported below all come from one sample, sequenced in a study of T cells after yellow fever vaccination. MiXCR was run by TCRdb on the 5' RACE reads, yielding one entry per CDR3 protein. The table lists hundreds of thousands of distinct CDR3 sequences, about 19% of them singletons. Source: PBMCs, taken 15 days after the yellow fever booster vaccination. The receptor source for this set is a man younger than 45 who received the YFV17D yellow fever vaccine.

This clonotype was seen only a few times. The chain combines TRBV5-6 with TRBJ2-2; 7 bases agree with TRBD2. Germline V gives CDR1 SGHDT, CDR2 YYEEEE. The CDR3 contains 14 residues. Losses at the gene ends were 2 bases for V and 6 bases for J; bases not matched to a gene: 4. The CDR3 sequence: CASSFRAGAGELFF. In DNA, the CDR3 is TGTGCCAGCAGCTTTAGGGCGGGAGCCGGGGAGCTGTTTTTT.

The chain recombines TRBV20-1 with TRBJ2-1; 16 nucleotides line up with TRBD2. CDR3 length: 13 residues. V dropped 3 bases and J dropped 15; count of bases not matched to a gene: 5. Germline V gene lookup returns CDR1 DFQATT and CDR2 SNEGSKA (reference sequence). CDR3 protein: CSASGTSGRDGFF. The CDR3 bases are TGCAGTGCTAGCGGGACTAGCGGGAGGGATGGGTTCTTC.

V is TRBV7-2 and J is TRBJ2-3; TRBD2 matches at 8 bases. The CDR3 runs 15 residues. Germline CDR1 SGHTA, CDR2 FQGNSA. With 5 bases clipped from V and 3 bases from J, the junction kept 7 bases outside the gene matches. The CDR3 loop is CASSQGSGTTDTQYF. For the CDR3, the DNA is TGTGCCAGCAGCCAGGGTAGCGGGACGACAGATACGCAGTATTTT.

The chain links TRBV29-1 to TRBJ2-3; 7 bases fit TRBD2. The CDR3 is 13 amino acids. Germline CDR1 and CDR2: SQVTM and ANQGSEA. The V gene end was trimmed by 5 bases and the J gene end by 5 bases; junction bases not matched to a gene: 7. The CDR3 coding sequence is TGCAGCGTTCGCATCGGCGGGAGAGATACGCAGTATTTT. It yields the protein CSVRIGGRDTQYF.

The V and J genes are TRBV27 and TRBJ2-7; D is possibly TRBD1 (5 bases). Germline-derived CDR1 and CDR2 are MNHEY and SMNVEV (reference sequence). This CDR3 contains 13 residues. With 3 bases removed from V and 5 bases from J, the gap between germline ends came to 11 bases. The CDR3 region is CASSFWGEDEQYF. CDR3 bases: TGTGCCAGCAGTTTCTGGGGCGAAGACGAGCAGTACTTC.

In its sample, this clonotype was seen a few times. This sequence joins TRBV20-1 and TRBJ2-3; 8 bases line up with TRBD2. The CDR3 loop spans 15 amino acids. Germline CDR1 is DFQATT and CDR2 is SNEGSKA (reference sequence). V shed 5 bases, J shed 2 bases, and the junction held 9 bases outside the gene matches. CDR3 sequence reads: CSARGLAQNTDTQYF. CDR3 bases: TGCAGTGCTCGCGGACTAGCTCAGAACACAGATACGCAGTATTTT.

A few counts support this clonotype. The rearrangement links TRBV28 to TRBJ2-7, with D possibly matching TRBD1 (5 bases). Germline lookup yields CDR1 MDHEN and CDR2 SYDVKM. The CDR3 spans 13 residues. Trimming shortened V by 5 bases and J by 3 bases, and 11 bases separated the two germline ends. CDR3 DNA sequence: TGTGCCAGCAGTGTTAACGGACACTACGAGCAGTACTTC. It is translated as CASSVNGHYEQYF.

The CDR3 here is CASSLEGTTDTQYF. The CDR3, as DNA: TGTGCCAGCAGTTTAGAGGGCACCACAGATACGCAGTATTTT. The chain joins TRBV12-3 or TRBV12-4 to TRBJ2-3; D gene uncertain. Deletions cut 1 base from V and 2 bases from J, with 7 bases between. This CDR3 has 14 residues.

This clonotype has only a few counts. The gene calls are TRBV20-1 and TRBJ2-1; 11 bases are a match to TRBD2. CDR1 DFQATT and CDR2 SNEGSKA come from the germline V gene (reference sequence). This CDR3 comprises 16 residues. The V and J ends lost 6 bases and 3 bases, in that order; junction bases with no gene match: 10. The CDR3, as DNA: TGCAGTGCGAGCCCCTTAGCGGGAGGGGACTACAATGAGCAGTTCTTC. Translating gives CSASPLAGGDYNEQFF.

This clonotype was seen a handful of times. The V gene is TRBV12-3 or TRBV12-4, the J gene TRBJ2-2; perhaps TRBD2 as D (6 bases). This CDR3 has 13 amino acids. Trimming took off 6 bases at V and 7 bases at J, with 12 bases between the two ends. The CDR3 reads CASSFRRGGELFF. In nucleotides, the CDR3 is TGTGCCAGCAGCTTCCGGCGGGGCGGGGAGCTGTTTTTT.

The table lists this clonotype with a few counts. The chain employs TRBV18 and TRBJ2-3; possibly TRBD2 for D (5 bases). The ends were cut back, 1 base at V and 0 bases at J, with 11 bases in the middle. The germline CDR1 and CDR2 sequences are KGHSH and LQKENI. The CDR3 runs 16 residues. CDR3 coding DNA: TGTGCCAGCTCACCACTAGTGGGAGTTAGCACAGATACGCAGTATTTT. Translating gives CASSPLVGVSTDTQYF. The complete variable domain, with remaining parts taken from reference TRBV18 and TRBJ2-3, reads NAGVMQNPRHLVRRRGQEARLRCSPMKGHSHVYWYRQLPEEGLKFMVYLQKENIIDESGMPKERFSAEFPKEGPSILRIQQVVRGDSAAYFCASSPLVGVSTDTQYFGPGTRLTVL.

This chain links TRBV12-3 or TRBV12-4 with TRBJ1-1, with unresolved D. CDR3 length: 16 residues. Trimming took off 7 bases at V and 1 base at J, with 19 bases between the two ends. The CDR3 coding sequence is TGTGCCAGCACCCTAGGGATGGGTCTCTGGAACACTGAAGCTTTCTTT. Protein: CASTLGMGLWNTEAFF.

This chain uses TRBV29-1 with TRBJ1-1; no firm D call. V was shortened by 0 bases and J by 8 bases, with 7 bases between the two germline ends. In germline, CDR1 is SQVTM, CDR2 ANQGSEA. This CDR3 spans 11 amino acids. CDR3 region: CSVEDGKEAFF. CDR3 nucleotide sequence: TGCAGCGTTGAAGATGGTAAGGAAGCTTTCTTT.

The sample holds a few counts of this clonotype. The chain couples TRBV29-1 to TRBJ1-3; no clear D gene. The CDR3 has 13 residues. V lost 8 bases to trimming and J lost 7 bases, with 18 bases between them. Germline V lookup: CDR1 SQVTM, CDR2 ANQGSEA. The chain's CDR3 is CSTRTTTGNTIYF. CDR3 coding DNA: TGCAGCACCAGGACGACCACGGGGAACACCATATATTTT.

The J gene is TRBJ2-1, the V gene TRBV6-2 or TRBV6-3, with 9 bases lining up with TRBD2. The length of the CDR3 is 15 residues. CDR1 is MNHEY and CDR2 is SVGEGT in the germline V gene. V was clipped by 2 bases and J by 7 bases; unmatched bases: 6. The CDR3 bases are TGTGCCAGCAGTTACGCGGGAGGGGCTGGGAATGAGCAGTTCTTC. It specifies CASSYAGGAGNEQFF.

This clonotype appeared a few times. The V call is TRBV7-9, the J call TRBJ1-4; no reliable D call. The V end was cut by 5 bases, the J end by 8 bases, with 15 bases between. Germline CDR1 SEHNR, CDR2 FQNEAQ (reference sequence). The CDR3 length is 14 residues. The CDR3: CASSPTSYSEKLFF. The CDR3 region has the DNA TGTGCCAGCAGCCCCACCTCCTACAGCGAAAAACTGTTTTTT.